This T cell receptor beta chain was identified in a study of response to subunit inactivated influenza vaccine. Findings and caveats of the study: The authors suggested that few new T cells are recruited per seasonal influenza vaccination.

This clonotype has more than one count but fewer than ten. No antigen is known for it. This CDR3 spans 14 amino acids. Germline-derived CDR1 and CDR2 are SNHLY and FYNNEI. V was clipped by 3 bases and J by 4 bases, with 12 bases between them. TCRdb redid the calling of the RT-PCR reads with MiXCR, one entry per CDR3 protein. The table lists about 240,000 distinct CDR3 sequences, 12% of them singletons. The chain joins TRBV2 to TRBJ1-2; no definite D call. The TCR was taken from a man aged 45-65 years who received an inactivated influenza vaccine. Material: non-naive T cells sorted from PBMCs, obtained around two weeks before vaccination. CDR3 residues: CASSDAMGSYGYTF. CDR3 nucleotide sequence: TGTGCCAGCAGTGACGCAATGGGGAGCTATGGCTACACCTTC.